Described below is a single TCR beta chain sequence and its context. Authors' methods: For nucleated cells, counts were estimated from reference gene primer amplification. Assay: immunoSEQ multiplex PCR; the TCRdb copy retains only in-frame clones and omits some. That table furnishes V, J and clone size, whereas the DNA furnished D and trimming. Here the sample spans around 32,000 clones, roughly 85% being singletons. This entry comes from a study of blood T cell repertoires in COVID-19. Study-wide background: Researchers got acute and convalescent COVID-19 samples from the United States, Italy and Spain. Nucleic acid was either cDNA or gDNA, and it came from T cells, B-cell-depleted T cells, or PBMCs.

The CDR3 sequence is 17 residues long. The V segment lost 4 bases and the J segment 3 bases; nucleotides outside the gene matches: 12. Germline CDR1 SGHDN, CDR2 FVKESK. The chain couples TRBV14 to TRBJ2-7, with 10 bases aligning to TRBD1. The clonotype comes from an elderly woman with active or convalescent COVID-19. The sequenced material came from peripheral blood. DNA of the CDR3: TGTGCCAGCAGCCTAAGATTACCGGGACAGGGGAACTACGAGCAGTACTTC. This translates into CASSLRLPGQGNYEQYF.